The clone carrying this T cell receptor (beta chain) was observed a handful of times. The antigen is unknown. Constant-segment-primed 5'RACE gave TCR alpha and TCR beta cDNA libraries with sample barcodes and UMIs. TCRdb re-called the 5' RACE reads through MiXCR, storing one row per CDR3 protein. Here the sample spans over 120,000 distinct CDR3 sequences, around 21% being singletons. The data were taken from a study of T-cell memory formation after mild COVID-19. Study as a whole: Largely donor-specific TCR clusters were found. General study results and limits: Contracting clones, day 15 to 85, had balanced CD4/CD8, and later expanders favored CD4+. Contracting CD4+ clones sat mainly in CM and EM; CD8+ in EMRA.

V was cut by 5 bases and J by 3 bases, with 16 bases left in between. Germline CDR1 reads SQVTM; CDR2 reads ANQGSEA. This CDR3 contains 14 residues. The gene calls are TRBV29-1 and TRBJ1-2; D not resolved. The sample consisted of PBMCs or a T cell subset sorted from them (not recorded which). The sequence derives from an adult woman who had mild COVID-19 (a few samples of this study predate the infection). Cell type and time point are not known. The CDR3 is CSVSSRVRDYGYTF. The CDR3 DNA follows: TGCAGCGTTAGTTCGAGGGTTCGGGACTATGGCTACACCTTC. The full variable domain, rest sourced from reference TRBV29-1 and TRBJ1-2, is SAVISQKPSRDICQRGTSLTIQCQVDSQVTMMFWYRQQPGQSLTLIATANQGSEATYESGFVIDKFPISRPNLTFSTLTVSNMSPEDSSIYLCSVSSRVRDYGYTFGSGTRLTVV.